The rows below give T cell receptor beta chains drawn from one sample of a study of identical twins. From the 5' RACE reads, TCRdb called clonotypes with MiXCR, one entry per CDR3 protein. Here the sample spans 700,000 or so distinct CDR3 sequences, about 20% being singletons. These same records also appear under a second study, on T cells expressing NK-cell markers.

Sequenced sample: PBMCs. The receptors stem from a woman under 30 in good health. CDR3s include the opening cysteine and the closing phenylalanine or tryptophan. A D gene is named only where the DNA matches it firmly. The size of a clone is reported for some rows only, either as once, few or many, or as a class for expanded clones.

d_call: -; v_call: TRBV5-1; j_call: TRBJ2-1; clone_size: -; cdr3_aa: CARRWGREQFF; cdr3_nt: TGCGCCAGAAGATGGGGGCGAGAGCAGTTCTTC
d_call: -; v_call: TRBV15; j_call: TRBJ1-6; clone_size: -; cdr3_aa: CATSRERSDNSPLHF; cdr3_nt: TGTGCCACCAGCAGAGAACGGTCAGATAATTCACCCCTCCACTTT
d_call: -; v_call: TRBV20-1; j_call: TRBJ2-7; clone_size: -; cdr3_aa: CSARDPRTSYEQYF; cdr3_nt: TGCAGTGCTAGAGATCCGCGCACATCCTACGAGCAGTACTTC
d_call: -; v_call: TRBV6-6; j_call: TRBJ1-2; clone_size: many; cdr3_aa: CASSSGSGYTF; cdr3_nt: TGTGCCAGCAGTTCGGGATCCGGCTACACCTTC
d_call: -; v_call: TRBV20-1; j_call: TRBJ2-3; clone_size: many; cdr3_aa: CSARDLGLSTDTQYF; cdr3_nt: TGCAGTGCTAGAGATCTTGGACTCAGCACAGATACGCAGTATTTT
d_call: -; v_call: TRBV20-1; j_call: TRBJ1-2; clone_size: few; cdr3_aa: CSARSDSYYGYTF; cdr3_nt: TGCAGTGCTAGATCAGACAGTTACTATGGCTACACCTTC
d_call: -; v_call: TRBV7-9; j_call: TRBJ1-2; clone_size: -; cdr3_aa: CASSLRLLDGYTF; cdr3_nt: TGTGCCAGCAGCTTACGCTTATTAGATGGCTACACCTTC
d_call: -; v_call: TRBV15; j_call: TRBJ2-1; clone_size: -; cdr3_aa: CATSRDPPYNEQFF; cdr3_nt: TGTGCCACCAGCAGAGACCCCCCATACAATGAGCAGTTCTTC
d_call: -; v_call: TRBV10-2; j_call: TRBJ1-2; clone_size: -; cdr3_aa: CASSDHANYGYTF; cdr3_nt: TGCGCCAGCAGTGACCATGCTAACTATGGCTACACCTTC
d_call: -; v_call: TRBV7-2; j_call: TRBJ2-5; clone_size: few; cdr3_aa: CASSPPGQRRGTQYF; cdr3_nt: TGTGCCAGCAGCCCCCCAGGACAGCGAAGAGGGACCCAGTACTTC
d_call: -; v_call: TRBV20-1; j_call: TRBJ1-1; clone_size: -; cdr3_aa: CSASYSHEAFF; cdr3_nt: TGCAGTGCCTCTTATAGCCATGAAGCTTTCTTT
d_call: -; v_call: TRBV12-5; j_call: TRBJ2-7; clone_size: few; cdr3_aa: CASAGTGFSYEQYF; cdr3_nt: TGTGCTAGTGCTGGTACAGGGTTCTCCTACGAGCAGTACTTC
d_call: TRBD2; v_call: TRBV28; j_call: TRBJ2-7; clone_size: -; cdr3_aa: CASEGASGGYEQYF; cdr3_nt: TGTGCCAGCGAAGGGGCTAGCGGGGGTTACGAGCAGTACTTC